This TCR beta chain originates from a study of cytotoxic CD8 clonotypes in ibrutinib-treated CLL. The protocol was immunoSEQ multiplex PCR, while the TCRdb copy is restricted to in-frame clones and leaves out a portion. The table shows approximately 320,000 clones, with under 70% occurring only once. Germline CDR1 is SGHTA and CDR2 is FQGTGA. The CDR3 consists of 15 residues. The V end was cut by 5 bases, the J end by 6 bases, with 17 bases between. The source material was PBMCs, sampled after 36 months of ibrutinib treatment. This chain joins TRBV7-3 and TRBJ2-1; possibly TRBD1 for D (6 bases). The sequence was collected from a human donor with chronic lymphocytic leukemia. The CDR3 nucleotides read TGTGCCAGCAGCGCCTCACAGGGAAGAGGCAATGAGCAGTTCTTC. Translating gives CASSASQGRGNEQFF.